Listed below are T cell receptor beta chains from one sample, sequenced in a study. TCRdb called the RT-PCR reads again in MiXCR, with one record for every CDR3 protein. The sample lists more than 550,000 distinct CDR3 sequences; more than 13% were seen once. Sequenced material: memory CD4+ T cells from blood. Receptors were obtained from a female donor in good health, serving as a healthy control. Each CDR3 is given with its conserved first and last residue. The D gene is left open where the match is weak. Not every row has a clone size; where given, it reads once, few, many or a size class.

CDR3aa: CASSWGRDSTGELFF; CDR3nt: TGCGCCAGCAGCTGGGGACGGGATAGTACCGGGGAGCTGTTTTTT; abundance: -; d_gene: -; j_gene: TRBJ2-2; v_gene: TRBV5-1; len: 15
CDR3aa: CASRLRTGEAEAFF; CDR3nt: TGTGCCAGCAGGTTAAGGACAGGGGAGGCTGAAGCTTTCTTT; abundance: few; d_gene: TRBD1; j_gene: TRBJ1-1; v_gene: TRBV13; len: 14
CDR3aa: CASSGSGTATGELFF; CDR3nt: TGTGCCAGCTCCGGCAGCGGGACAGCTACCGGGGAGCTGTTTTTT; abundance: few; d_gene: -; j_gene: TRBJ2-2; v_gene: TRBV18; len: 15
CDR3aa: CASTRGEPNEQFF; CDR3nt: TGTGCCAGCACCCGGGGGGAGCCTAATGAGCAGTTCTTC; abundance: -; d_gene: TRBD2; j_gene: TRBJ2-1; v_gene: TRBV7-9; len: 13
CDR3aa: CASSFSSAETQYF; CDR3nt: TGTGCCAGCAGTTTCTCCAGCGCAGAGACCCAGTACTTC; abundance: -; d_gene: -; j_gene: TRBJ2-5; v_gene: TRBV12-3/TRBV12-4; len: 13
CDR3aa: CAWSPQNGSPQHF; CDR3nt: TGTGCCTGGAGTCCCCAAAACGGGTCGCCCCAGCATTTT; abundance: few; d_gene: -; j_gene: TRBJ1-5; v_gene: TRBV30; len: 13
CDR3aa: CASLGQLDGEQFF; CDR3nt: TGTGCCAGCTTGGGACAGCTCGATGGTGAGCAGTTCTTC; abundance: few; d_gene: TRBD1; j_gene: TRBJ2-1; v_gene: TRBV7-2; len: 13
CDR3aa: CASGIGPTSGANVLTF; CDR3nt: TGTGCCAGCGGGATTGGACCGACCTCTGGGGCCAACGTCCTGACTTTC; abundance: few; d_gene: -; j_gene: TRBJ2-6; v_gene: TRBV7-3; len: 16
CDR3aa: CASSQVSRSSYQETQYF; CDR3nt: TGCGCCAGCAGCCAAGTATCAAGGTCTTCGTACCAAGAGACCCAGTACTTC; abundance: -; d_gene: -; j_gene: TRBJ2-5; v_gene: TRBV4-3; len: 17
CDR3aa: CSAFQGLAGYTF; CDR3nt: TGCAGTGCTTTCCAGGGTCTCGCTGGCTACACCTTC; abundance: few; d_gene: -; j_gene: TRBJ1-2; v_gene: TRBV20-1; len: 12
CDR3aa: CASSPSLAGTDTQYF; CDR3nt: TGTGCCAGCAGTCCATCACTAGCGGGAACAGATACGCAGTATTTT; abundance: many; d_gene: TRBD2; j_gene: TRBJ2-3; v_gene: TRBV6-6; len: 15
CDR3aa: CASSQDSQVEEKLFF; CDR3nt: TGCGCCAGCAGCCAAGATTCGCAGGTGGAGGAAAAACTGTTTTTT; abundance: -; d_gene: -; j_gene: TRBJ1-4; v_gene: TRBV4-3; len: 15
CDR3aa: CASSSLGQASDTQYF; CDR3nt: TGTGCCAGCAGTTCCCTAGGACAGGCCTCAGATACGCAGTATTTT; abundance: many; d_gene: TRBD1; j_gene: TRBJ2-3; v_gene: TRBV6-5; len: 15
CDR3aa: CAISEGGSGSTIEQFF; CDR3nt: TGTGCCATCAGTGAGGGGGGTAGCGGGAGCACTATTGAGCAGTTCTTC; abundance: few; d_gene: TRBD2; j_gene: TRBJ2-1; v_gene: TRBV10-3; len: 16
CDR3aa: CASTPSEFGYEQYF; CDR3nt: TGTGCCAGCACCCCTTCGGAATTTGGGTACGAGCAGTACTTC; abundance: -; d_gene: -; j_gene: TRBJ2-7; v_gene: TRBV25-1; len: 14
CDR3aa: CSARAPHDGEQFF; CDR3nt: TGCAGTGCTAGAGCACCCCATGATGGAGAGCAGTTCTTC; abundance: many; d_gene: -; j_gene: TRBJ2-1; v_gene: TRBV20-1; len: 13
CDR3aa: CASRGTGLGTDTQYF; CDR3nt: TGTGCCAGCAGGGGGACAGGTTTGGGCACAGATACGCAGTATTTT; abundance: few; d_gene: TRBD1; j_gene: TRBJ2-3; v_gene: TRBV7-2; len: 15
CDR3aa: CASSLFVEQYF; CDR3nt: TGTGCCAGCAGCTTATTTGTCGAGCAGTACTTC; abundance: -; d_gene: -; j_gene: TRBJ2-7; v_gene: TRBV7-2; len: 11
CDR3aa: CASSGNEAFF; CDR3nt: TGCGCCAGCAGCGGGAATGAAGCTTTCTTT; abundance: few; d_gene: -; j_gene: TRBJ1-1; v_gene: TRBV5-1; len: 10
CDR3aa: CASSSGGSKETQYF; CDR3nt: TGCGCCAGCAGCTCGGGCGGGAGTAAAGAGACCCAGTACTTC; abundance: -; d_gene: TRBD2; j_gene: TRBJ2-5; v_gene: TRBV5-1; len: 14
CDR3aa: CASSEEGLTEAFF; CDR3nt: TGTGCCAGCAGTGAAGAGGGTCTTACTGAAGCTTTCTTT; abundance: -; d_gene: -; j_gene: TRBJ1-1; v_gene: TRBV2; len: 13
CDR3aa: CASSPWGHHTGELFF; CDR3nt: TGTGCCAGCAGCCCCTGGGGCCACCACACCGGGGAGCTGTTTTTT; abundance: -; d_gene: -; j_gene: TRBJ2-2; v_gene: TRBV7-9; len: 15
CDR3aa: CATSDPASYEQYF; CDR3nt: TGTGCCACCAGTGATCCAGCGTCCTACGAGCAGTACTTC; abundance: few; d_gene: -; j_gene: TRBJ2-7; v_gene: TRBV24-1; len: 13
CDR3aa: CASSRQASGSYEQYF; CDR3nt: TGTGCCAGCAGCCGCCAGGCTAGCGGGAGCTACGAGCAGTACTTC; abundance: many; d_gene: TRBD2; j_gene: TRBJ2-7; v_gene: TRBV7-3; len: 15
CDR3aa: CASSWGGGGNQPQHF; CDR3nt: TGTGCCAGCAGCTGGGGCGGCGGCGGCAATCAGCCCCAGCATTTT; abundance: -; d_gene: -; j_gene: TRBJ1-5; v_gene: TRBV7-3; len: 15
CDR3aa: CSASGQAERNGYTF; CDR3nt: TGCAGTGCTAGCGGACAGGCGGAAAGGAATGGCTACACCTTC; abundance: -; d_gene: TRBD1; j_gene: TRBJ1-2; v_gene: TRBV20-1; len: 14